This TCR beta chain appears in the sequencing data of a study of monozygotic twins with cystic fibrosis. The CDR3 runs 15 residues. The V gene's germline CDR1 is SNHLY and CDR2 FYNNEI. V was clipped by 5 bases and J by 7 bases, with 19 bases between them. Remarks on this clone: No antigen is known for it.

Findings and limits, study-wide: J usage was most co-twin-similar in 8 of 16 pairs, V in 13.

Assay: immunoSEQ multiplex PCR; the TCRdb copy retains only in-frame clones and omits some. The sample contains about 20,000 clones, 80% to 90% of which appear only once. The chain joins TRBV2 to TRBJ2-3; unclear D gene. The sample taken for sequencing was blood. This sequence was found in a woman in her twenties or thirties with cystic fibrosis. In nucleotides, the CDR3 is TGTGCCAGCAGTTTAAAATCGGAGTCCACCCATACGCAGTATTTT. Its translation is CASSLKSESTHTQYF.